This entry lists 10 T cell receptor beta chains sequenced from one sample in a study of blood T cell repertoires in COVID-19. The data were produced by immunoSEQ multiplex PCR, yet TCRdb's version contains in-frame clones alone and is incomplete. The data hold around 200,000 clones, with around 85% observed a single time. Sequenced material: peripheral blood. The source is a human donor in a cohort sampled during active COVID-19.

This chain connects TRBV4-3 to TRBJ2-2; 9 bases are shared with TRBD1. Germline V CDR1 and CDR2: LGHNA, YSLEER. The CDR3 runs 17 residues. V trimming: 1 base; J trimming: 4 bases; junction bases outside the gene matches: 7. In DNA, the CDR3 is TGCGCCAGCAGCCAAGTCCCGGGACAGGGTGGCACCGGGGAGCTGTTTTTT. It encodes CASSQVPGQGGTGELFF.

This clone was observed a few times. The rearrangement joins TRBV6-5 to TRBJ1-2; TRBD1 matches at 12 bases. Germline CDR1 reads MNHEY; CDR2 reads SVGAGI. Trimming at V came to 2 bases and at J to 9 bases, leaving 4 bases not matched to a gene. This CDR3 has 14 amino acids. DNA of the CDR3: TGTGCCAGCAGTTACACGGGACAGGGGGCCAGCTACACCTTC. Translating gives CASSYTGQGASYTF.

The rearrangement links TRBV4-1 to TRBJ2-3; D is uncertain. Germline V gene lookup returns CDR1 MGHRA and CDR2 YSYEKL. The germline V and J ends were trimmed by 1 base and 2 bases, with 10 bases remaining between them. The CDR3 has 15 amino acids. The CDR3 DNA follows: TGCGCCAGCAGCCAAGGACCAAGCGCCACAGATACGCAGTATTTT. Protein sequence: CASSQGPSATDTQYF.

The chain employs TRBV7-2 and TRBJ1-1; D possibly corresponds to TRBD1 (6 bases). The CDR3 contains 14 residues. V was clipped by 3 bases and J by 1 base, with 9 bases between them. Germline CDR1 and CDR2: SGHTA and FQGNSA. CDR3 sequence (DNA): TGTGCCAGCAGCTTTGGGGGGGCGAACACTGAAGCTTTCTTT. It yields the protein CASSFGGANTEAFF.

The V and J genes are TRBV4-3 and TRBJ1-2; 7 bases are shared with TRBD1. The CDR3 covers 17 residues. V shed 0 bases and J 4 bases; nucleotides not matched to a gene: 11. CDR1 is LGHNA, CDR2 YSLEER, per germline. In DNA, the CDR3 is TGCGCCAGCAGCCAAGATAAAGGAAGACAGGGCTCCTATGGCTACACCTTC. Translation gives CASSQDKGRQGSYGYTF.

The V and J genes are TRBV7-2 and TRBJ2-7, with 8 bases that match TRBD1. With 4 bases clipped from V and 2 bases from J, the junction kept 10 bases outside the gene matches. The CDR3 spans 16 residues. Germline assignment: CDR1 SGHTA and CDR2 FQGNSA. The CDR3 DNA reads TGTGCCAGCAGCTCTGGCAGGGGGCGGATAACCTACGAGCAGTACTTC. Translation gives CASSSGRGRITYEQYF.

The chain links TRBV7-2 to TRBJ1-2, with D perhaps TRBD1 (5 bases). CDR1 SGHTA and CDR2 FQGNSA come from the germline V gene. Trimming stripped 1 base from V and 0 bases from J, with 9 bases between. CDR3 length equals 15 residues. Here the CDR3 reads CASSLGGSSNYGYTF. CDR3 coding DNA: TGTGCCAGCAGCTTAGGGGGCAGCTCTAACTATGGCTACACCTTC.

The chain couples TRBV6-1 to TRBJ2-2; 7 positions match TRBD1. V shed 4 bases and J 4 bases; nucleotides not matched to a gene: 9. The CDR3 sequence is 16 residues long. Germline CDR1 and CDR2: MNHNS and SASEGT. CDR3 loop: CASSASNRGLTGELFF. The CDR3 DNA sequence: TGTGCCAGCAGTGCCTCAAACAGGGGCCTCACCGGGGAGCTGTTTTTT.

The chain employs TRBV16 and TRBJ2-1, with D uncertain. The V end was cut by 1 base, the J end by 5 bases, with 15 bases between. CDR1 KGHSY and CDR2 FQNENV come from the germline V gene. This CDR3 contains 16 residues. The CDR3 DNA reads TGTGCCAGCAGCCAATGGCTCGTGGCGGCCAACAATGAGCAGTTCTTC. Amino acids: CASSQWLVAANNEQFF.

The chain uses TRBV7-2 and TRBJ2-7; TRBD1 matches 8 bases. Trimming at V came to 4 bases and at J to 5 bases, leaving 13 bases not matched to a gene. Germline V lookup: CDR1 SGHTA, CDR2 FQGNSA. This CDR3 has 16 residues. CDR3 in amino acids: CASSSRYRDRWHEQYF. In nucleotides, the CDR3 is TGTGCCAGCAGCTCCCGATACCGGGACAGGTGGCACGAGCAGTACTTC.